This T cell receptor (beta chain) was obtained from a study of T cells in Graves' hyperthyroidism and ophthalmopathy. Study details: Upon initial diagnosis and before any treatment, peripheral blood was collected.

Broader study findings: Most clonotypes expanded in thyroid above 0.001 were likewise present in blood.

The investigators amplified TCR beta CDR3 regions from RNA transcripts. An initial round of RT-PCR targeting the TCR CDR3 relied on the HTBI primer set. Using its own MiXCR run on the multiplex PCR reads, TCRdb lists one record per CDR3 protein. The data show about 420,000 distinct CDR3 sequences, roughly 15% seen once. Clinical symptoms, serum thyroxine, TRAb, thyroid ultrasound and orbital computed tomography established diagnosis. V was cut by 5 bases and J by 2 bases, with 14 bases left in between. CDR3 size: 15 residues. Per germline, CDR1 MNHNS and CDR2 SASEGT. This clonotype was counted between two and nine times. Its antigen is not known.

The source material was blood. The rearrangement links TRBV6-1 to TRBJ2-3, with a tentative D call TRBD1 (6 bases). This clonotype was obtained from a woman under 30 with Graves' hyperthyroidism. The CDR3 here is CASSLTGPPTDTQYF. The CDR3 nucleotides are TGTGCCAGCAGTCTTACAGGGCCACCCACAGATACGCAGTATTTT.